One and the same sample provided the 17 T cell receptor beta chains below, sequenced in a study of blood T cell repertoires in COVID-19. Sequencing used immunoSEQ multiplex PCR; TCRdb keeps in-frame clones, though not all of them. The table lists 150,000 to 200,000 clones, about 87% of them singletons, with just under 0.9% in the top ten. Sequencing used peripheral blood. These receptors were taken from a woman between 18 and 29 years old who had recovered from COVID-19.

The rearrangement joins TRBV30 to TRBJ2-5; 9 bases match TRBD2. The V gene end was trimmed by 2 bases and the J gene end by 2 bases; junction bases not matched to a gene: 6. CDR3 length: 15 residues. Per the germline V gene, CDR1 is GTSNPN and CDR2 is SVGIG (reference sequence). CDR3 nucleotides: TGTGCCTGGAGTACTGGACTAGCGAAACAAGAGACCCAGTACTTC. Its protein product is CAWSTGLAKQETQYF. Supplemented by reference TRBV30 and TRBJ2-5, the full variable domain reads SQTIHQWPATLVQPVGSPLSLECTVEGTSNPNLYWYRQAAGRGLQLLFYSVGIGQISSEVPQNLSASRPQDRQFILSSKKLLLSDSGFYLCAWSTGLAKQETQYFGPGTRLLVL.

The chain has TRBV7-2 and TRBJ2-7; 10 positions match TRBD1. V lost 5 bases, J lost 9 bases, and 13 bases stayed unmatched. This CDR3 is 15 amino acids long. Per germline, CDR1 SGHTA and CDR2 FQGNSA. The DNA of the CDR3 is TGTGCCAGCAGCCCCTCCGGGACAGGGGCCGTTGGGCAGTACGTC. Its protein is CASSPSGTGAVGQYV.

J is TRBJ2-3 and V is TRBV7-2, with 10 bases that match TRBD2. J was trimmed by 8 bases and V by 1 base; bases with no gene match: 9. The CDR3 is made up of 16 amino acids. Per the germline V gene, CDR1 is SGHTA and CDR2 is FQGNSA. The CDR3 DNA sequence: TGTGCCAGCAGCTTAGATCCTAGCGGGGGAAGTGCTACGCAGTATTTT. Amino acid sequence: CASSLDPSGGSATQYF. The full variable domain, with the rest looked up from reference TRBV7-2 and TRBJ2-3, is GAGVSQSPSNKVTEKGKDVELRCDPISGHTALYWYRQSLGQGLEFLIYFQGNSAPDKSGLPSDRFSAERTGGSVSTLTIQRTQQEDSAVYLCASSLDPSGGSATQYFGPGTRLTVL.

This chain links TRBV28 with TRBJ2-1; 8 bases match TRBD1. This CDR3 is 16 amino acids long. In germline, CDR1 is MDHEN, CDR2 SYDVKM. The J segment lost 8 bases and the V segment lost 3 bases, leaving 12 bases of the junction unmatched. The CDR3 DNA sequence: TGTGCCAGCAGTTTCCCCTCCGACAGGGGTAGTGATGAGCAGTTCTTC. Translating it yields CASSFPSDRGSDEQFF.

The chain joins TRBV14 to TRBJ2-1, with a weak D call TRBD2 (5 bases). CDR1 is SGHDN, CDR2 FVKESK, per germline. Trimming cost V 4 bases and J 6 bases, with 13 bases left between them. This CDR3 comprises 14 residues. The CDR3 region has the DNA TGTGCCAGCAGCCTTAAAGCTCGGGGCAATGAGCAGTTCTTC. Amino acids: CASSLKARGNEQFF.

This clone was counted between two and nine times. Additional DNA sequences in this sample encode the identical CDR3. The chain is built from TRBV29-1 and TRBJ2-2; D is unresolved. V dropped 4 bases and J dropped 3 bases, with 3 bases sitting between them. The CDR3 runs 11 residues. Germline V CDR1 and CDR2: SQVTM, ANQGSEA. For the CDR3, the DNA is TGCAGCGTTGGAGACACCGGGGAGCTGTTTTTT. Translation gives CSVGDTGELFF.

About this clone itself: Other DNA sequences from this sample encode an identical CDR3 as well. This chain links TRBV5-4 with TRBJ2-5; 10 bases align to TRBD2. CDR1 is SGHNT, CDR2 YYREEE, per germline (reference sequence). This CDR3 comprises 15 residues. The V and J ends lost 5 bases and 5 bases, in that order; junction bases with no gene match: 9. CDR3 region: CASSWGLAGVETQYF. In nucleotides, the CDR3 is TGTGCCAGCAGTTGGGGCCTAGCGGGAGTGGAGACCCAGTACTTC.

The V gene is TRBV27, the J gene TRBJ2-1, with D uncertain. Trimming cost V 0 bases and J 7 bases, with 10 bases left between them. This CDR3 is built from 14 residues. Germline CDR1 and CDR2: MNHEY and SMNVEV (reference sequence). CDR3 sequence reads: CASSLSSGWNEQFF. The CDR3 DNA sequence: TGTGCCAGCAGTTTATCGTCGGGTTGGAATGAGCAGTTCTTC.

The rearrangement joins TRBV4-3 to TRBJ2-3, with TRBD2 matching over 8 bases. This CDR3 comprises 16 residues. V was pared by 0 bases and J by 5 bases, with 7 bases of the junction left unmatched. Germline V gene data show CDR1 as LGHNA and CDR2 as YSLEER. The CDR3, as DNA: TGCGCCAGCAGCCAAGACCCAGCGGGGGAGGGAGATACGCAGTATTTT. Residues: CASSQDPAGEGDTQYF.

The gene calls are TRBV19 and TRBJ2-6; 9 bases align to TRBD1. This CDR3 comprises 18 residues. Per the germline V gene, CDR1 is LNHDA and CDR2 is SQIVND (reference sequence). V was pared by 4 bases and J by 0 bases, with 7 bases of the junction left unmatched. CDR3 nucleotides: TGTGCCAGTAGTACACCGGGACAGGGATTCTCTGGGGCCAACGTCCTGACTTTC. It encodes CASSTPGQGFSGANVLTF.

This chain connects TRBV7-2 to TRBJ2-6, with D perhaps TRBD1 (6 bases). This CDR3 region has 14 residues. Germline V lookup: CDR1 SGHTA, CDR2 FQGNSA. V lost 9 bases and J 2 bases, leaving 11 bases between the germline ends. CDR3 in amino acids: CASQNRAGANVLTF. CDR3 sequence (DNA): TGTGCCAGTCAAAACAGGGCTGGGGCCAACGTCCTGACTTTC. Variable domain in full (rest from reference TRBV7-2 and TRBJ2-6): GAGVSQSPSNKVTEKGKDVELRCDPISGHTALYWYRQSLGQGLEFLIYFQGNSAPDKSGLPSDRFSAERTGGSVSTLTIQRTQQEDSAVYLCASQNRAGANVLTFGAGSRLTVL.

This sequence joins TRBV21-1 and TRBJ2-7; TRBD1 is the table's D call, not checked against the DNA. TRBV21-1 constitutes a pseudogene. The CDR3 length is 14 residues. DNA of the CDR3: TGTGCCAGGGCCAGGGATTCATCGTCCTACGAGCAGTACGTC. This codes for CARARDSSSYEQYV.

For the CDR3, the DNA is TGCAGTGCTAGTTATCTAGCGGGAGAGCCTAGCACAGATACGCAGTATTTT. Its translation: CSASYLAGEPSTDTQYF. The chain couples TRBV20-1 to TRBJ2-3; 10 bases fit TRBD2. V lost 3 bases, J lost 0 bases, and 9 bases stayed unmatched. The CDR3 loop spans 17 amino acids. Per germline, CDR1 DFQATT and CDR2 SNEGSKA (reference sequence).

CDR3 sequence (DNA): TGTGCCAGTAGTATGGGGACAGGGCCCCCCACAGATACGCAGTATTTT. Protein: CASSMGTGPPTDTQYF. The chain carries TRBV19 and TRBJ2-3; 9 bases map to TRBD1. Germline CDR1 and CDR2: LNHDA and SQIVND (reference sequence). V was clipped by 3 bases and J by 2 bases; unmatched bases: 6. The CDR3 spans 16 residues.

This clone was picked up a small number of times. This chain joins TRBV2 and TRBJ2-1; 7 bases agree with TRBD2. The germline CDR1 and CDR2 sequences are SNHLY and FYNNEI. The CDR3 has 13 amino acids. V dropped 6 bases and J dropped 5; count of bases not matched to a gene: 4. CDR3 sequence reads: CASRAGAHNEQFF. The CDR3 region has the DNA TGTGCCAGCAGGGCGGGAGCCCACAATGAGCAGTTCTTC.

This chain joins TRBV3-1 (or the pseudogene TRBV3-2) and TRBJ1-1; maybe TRBD1 (5 bases). This CDR3 region has 13 residues. The V gene lost 6 bases and the J gene lost 1 base, with 9 bases spanning the gap. Germline loops: CDR1 LGHDT, CDR2 YNNKEL (reference sequence). CDR3 DNA: TGTGCCAGCAGTTCAACAGGGAACACTGAAGCTTTCTTT. This sequence encodes CASSSTGNTEAFF.

The J gene is TRBJ2-3, the V gene TRBV23-1; D is perhaps TRBD2 (6 bases). TRBV23-1 is noted as an ORF with a role that remains uncertain. V was clipped by 3 bases and J by 0 bases, with 13 bases between them. This CDR3 contains 16 residues. CDR3 sequence (DNA): TGCGCCAGCAGTCACCATGGCGGGGTTAGCACAGATACGCAGTATTTT. The encoded protein is CASSHHGGVSTDTQYF.